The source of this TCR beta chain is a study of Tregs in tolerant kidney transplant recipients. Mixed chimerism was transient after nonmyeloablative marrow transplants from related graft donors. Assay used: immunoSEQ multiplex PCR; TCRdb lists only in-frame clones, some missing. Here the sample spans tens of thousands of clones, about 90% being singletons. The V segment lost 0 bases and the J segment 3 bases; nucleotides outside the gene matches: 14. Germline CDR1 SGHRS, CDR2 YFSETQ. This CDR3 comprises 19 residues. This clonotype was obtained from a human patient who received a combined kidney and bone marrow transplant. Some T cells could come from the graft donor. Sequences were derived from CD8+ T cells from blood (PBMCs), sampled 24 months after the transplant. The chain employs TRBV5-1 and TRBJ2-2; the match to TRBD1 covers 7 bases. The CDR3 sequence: CASSLEAVTGVEYTGELFF. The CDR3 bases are TGCGCCAGCAGCTTGGAGGCCGTAACAGGGGTCGAGTACACCGGGGAGCTGTTTTTT.